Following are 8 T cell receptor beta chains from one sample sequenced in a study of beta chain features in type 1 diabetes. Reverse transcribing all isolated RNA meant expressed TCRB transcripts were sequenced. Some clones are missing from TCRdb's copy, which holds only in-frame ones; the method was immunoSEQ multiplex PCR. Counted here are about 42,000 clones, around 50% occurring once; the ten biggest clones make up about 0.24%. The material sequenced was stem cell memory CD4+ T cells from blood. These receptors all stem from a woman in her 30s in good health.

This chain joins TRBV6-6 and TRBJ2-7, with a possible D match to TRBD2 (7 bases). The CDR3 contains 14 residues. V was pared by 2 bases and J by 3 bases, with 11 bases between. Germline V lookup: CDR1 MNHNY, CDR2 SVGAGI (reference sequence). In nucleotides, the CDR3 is TGTGCCAGCAGTTACCGGGGAGGGGGCTACGAGCAGTACTTC. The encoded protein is CASSYRGGGYEQYF.

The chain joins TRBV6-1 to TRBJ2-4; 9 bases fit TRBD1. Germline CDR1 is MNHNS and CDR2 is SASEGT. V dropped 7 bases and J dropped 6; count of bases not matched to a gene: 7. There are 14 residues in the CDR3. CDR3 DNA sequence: TGTGCCAGCACAAGGGACAGGGCGGGAAACATTCAGTACTTC. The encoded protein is CASTRDRAGNIQYF.

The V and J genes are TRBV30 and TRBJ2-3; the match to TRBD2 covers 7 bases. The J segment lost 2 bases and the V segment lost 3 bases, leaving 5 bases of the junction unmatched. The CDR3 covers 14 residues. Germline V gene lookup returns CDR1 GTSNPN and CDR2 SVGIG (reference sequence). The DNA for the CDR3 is TGTGCCTGGAGGGCTAGCGGAGCCACAGATACGCAGTATTTT. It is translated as CAWRASGATDTQYF.

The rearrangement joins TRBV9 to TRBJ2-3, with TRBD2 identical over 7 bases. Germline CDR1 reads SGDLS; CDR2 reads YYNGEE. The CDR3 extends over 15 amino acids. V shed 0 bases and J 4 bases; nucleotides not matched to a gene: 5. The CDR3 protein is CASSVAPSGPDTQYF. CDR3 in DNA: TGTGCCAGCAGCGTAGCTCCTAGCGGCCCAGATACGCAGTATTTT.

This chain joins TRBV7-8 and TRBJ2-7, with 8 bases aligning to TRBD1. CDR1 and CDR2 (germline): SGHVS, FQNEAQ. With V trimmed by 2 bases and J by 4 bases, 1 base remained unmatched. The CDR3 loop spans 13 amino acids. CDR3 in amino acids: CASSLRDRYEQYF. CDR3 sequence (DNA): TGTGCCAGCAGCTTAAGGGACAGGTACGAGCAGTACTTC. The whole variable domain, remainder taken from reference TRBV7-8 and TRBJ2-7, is GAGVSQSPRYKVAKRGQDVALRCDPISGHVSLFWYQQALGQGPEFLTYFQNEAQLDKSGLPSDRFFAERPEGSVSTLKIQRTQQEDSAVYLCASSLRDRYEQYFGPGTRLTVT.

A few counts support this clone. The CDR3 DNA sequence: TGTGCCAGCAGTTACTCGGTAAGGGGCACTGAAGCTTTCTTT. This codes for CASSYSVRGTEAFF. The V gene is TRBV6-6, the J gene TRBJ1-1, with D maybe TRBD1 (5 bases). The germline gives CDR1 MNHNY, CDR2 SVGAGI (reference sequence). V shed 0 bases and J shed 4 bases, with 9 bases lying between them. The CDR3 has 14 amino acids.

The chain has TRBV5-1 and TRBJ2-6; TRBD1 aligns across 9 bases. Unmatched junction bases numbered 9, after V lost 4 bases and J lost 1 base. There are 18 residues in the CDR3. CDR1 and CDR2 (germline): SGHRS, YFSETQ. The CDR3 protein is CASSAGTGIRSGANVLTF. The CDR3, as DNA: TGCGCCAGCAGCGCCGGGACAGGGATTAGGTCTGGGGCCAACGTCCTGACTTTC.

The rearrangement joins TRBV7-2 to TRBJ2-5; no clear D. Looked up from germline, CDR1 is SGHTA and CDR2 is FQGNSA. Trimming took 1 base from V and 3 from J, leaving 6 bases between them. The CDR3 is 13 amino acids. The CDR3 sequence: CASSLVPEETQYF. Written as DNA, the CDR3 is TGTGCCAGCAGCTTAGTTCCGGAAGAGACCCAGTACTTC. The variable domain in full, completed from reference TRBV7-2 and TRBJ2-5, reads GAGVSQSPSNKVTEKGKDVELRCDPISGHTALYWYRQSLGQGLEFLIYFQGNSAPDKSGLPSDRFSAERTGGSVSTLTIQRTQQEDSAVYLCASSLVPEETQYFGPGTRLLVL.